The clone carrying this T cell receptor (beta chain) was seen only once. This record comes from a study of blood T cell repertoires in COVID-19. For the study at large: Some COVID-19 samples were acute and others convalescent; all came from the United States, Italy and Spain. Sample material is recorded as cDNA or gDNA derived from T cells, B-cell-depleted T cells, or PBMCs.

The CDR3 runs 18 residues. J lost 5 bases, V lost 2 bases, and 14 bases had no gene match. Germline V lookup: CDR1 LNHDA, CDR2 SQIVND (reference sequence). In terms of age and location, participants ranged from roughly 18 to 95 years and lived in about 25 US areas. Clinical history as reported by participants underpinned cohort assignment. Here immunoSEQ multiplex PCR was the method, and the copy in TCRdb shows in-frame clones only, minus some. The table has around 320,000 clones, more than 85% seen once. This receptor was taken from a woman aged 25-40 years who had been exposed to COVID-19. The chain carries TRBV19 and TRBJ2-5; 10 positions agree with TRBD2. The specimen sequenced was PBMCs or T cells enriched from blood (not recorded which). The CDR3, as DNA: TGTGCCAGTAGTATACCCCCCATACGAGCGGGGGGGTTCGAGACCCAGTACTTC. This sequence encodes CASSIPPIRAGGFETQYF.